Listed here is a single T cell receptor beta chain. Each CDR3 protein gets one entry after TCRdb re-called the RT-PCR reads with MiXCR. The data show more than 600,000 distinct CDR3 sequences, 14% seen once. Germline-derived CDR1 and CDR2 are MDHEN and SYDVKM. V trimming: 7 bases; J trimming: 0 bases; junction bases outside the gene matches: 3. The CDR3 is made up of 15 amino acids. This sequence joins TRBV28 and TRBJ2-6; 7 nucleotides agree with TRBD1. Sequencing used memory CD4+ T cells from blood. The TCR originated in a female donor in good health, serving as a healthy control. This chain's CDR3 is CASNRQGSGANVLTF. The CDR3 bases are TGTGCCAGCAATCGACAGGGCTCTGGGGCCAACGTCCTGACTTTC.